This record concerns one T cell receptor beta chain sequence. The entry originates in a study of blood T cell repertoires in COVID-19. Study-level background: PBMCs, B-cell-depleted T cells, or T cells were the source of the cDNA or gDNA that made up the material.

In the original analysis: Scientists estimated how many nucleated cells there were by amplifying reference gene primers. Sequencing used immunoSEQ multiplex PCR; TCRdb keeps in-frame clones, though not all of them. D and trimming come from the DNA, and the V and J calls and clone size come from that table. The repertoire holds about 110,000 clones, 87% seen once, with approximately 5% in the top ten. In germline, CDR1 is SGHTA, CDR2 FQGTGA. The CDR3 runs to 14 residues. V dropped 1 base and J dropped 7 bases, with 8 bases sitting between them. The sequencing input was peripheral blood. This chain connects TRBV7-3 to TRBJ1-6, with D maybe TRBD1 (5 bases). The receptor was derived from a human donor in a cohort sampled during active COVID-19. The CDR3 DNA is TGTGCCAGCAGCTTAAGGGGCCCCAATTCACCCCTCCACTTT. This sequence encodes CASSLRGPNSPLHF.